This T cell receptor beta chain was recorded in a study of early T cells in non-severe SARS-CoV-2 infection. Looking at the study overall: From unsorted whole blood, bulk RNA was sequenced, and the chains remained unpaired.

Each CDR3 protein is one row after TCRdb ran MiXCR on the 5' RACE reads. The repertoire has over 25,000 distinct CDR3 sequences, about 4.6% of them found once; the top ten carry around 10%. This clonotype showed up many times. J gave up 2 bases and V 6 bases, and 10 bases lay outside the gene matches. There are 15 residues in the CDR3. The specimen was whole blood. This sequence joins TRBV12-3 or TRBV12-4 and TRBJ2-7; 7 bases map to TRBD1. This clonotype was obtained from an adult who was a healthcare worker with PCR-confirmed SARS-CoV-2 infection or an uninfected control (not recorded which). The CDR3 protein is CASRRGTDVTYEQYF. The CDR3 DNA sequence: TGTGCCAGCAGACGTGGGACAGATGTTACCTACGAGCAGTACTTC.